This TCR beta chain originates from a study of blood T cells in healthy people across ages. Regarding the study as a whole: Unsorted PBMCs blocked a conclusive comparison of naive and antigen-experienced cells. Per million T cells, TCR beta diversity dropped roughly linearly as age increased.

A second PCR, run for 7 to 11 cycles, used a sample-barcoded 5' primer plus a J-beta primer mix. TCRdb ran MiXCR on the 5' RACE reads and lists one entry per CDR3 protein. The sample lists 850,000 to 1,300,000 distinct CDR3 sequences, more than 40% occurring once. Per the germline V gene, CDR1 is MNHEY and CDR2 is SMNVEV (reference sequence). Trimming pared 5 bases from V and 1 base from J, leaving 8 bases between. The CDR3 has 14 residues. This clonotype was found a few times. Antigen: not known. The TCR originated in a woman between 55 and 75 years old in good health. Sequencing was done on a sample of blood. The chain links TRBV27 to TRBJ1-4; D gene uncertain. CDR3 residues: CASSPTRTNEKLFF. In DNA form, the CDR3 reads TGTGCCAGCAGTCCAACCCGAACTAATGAAAAACTGTTTTTT.